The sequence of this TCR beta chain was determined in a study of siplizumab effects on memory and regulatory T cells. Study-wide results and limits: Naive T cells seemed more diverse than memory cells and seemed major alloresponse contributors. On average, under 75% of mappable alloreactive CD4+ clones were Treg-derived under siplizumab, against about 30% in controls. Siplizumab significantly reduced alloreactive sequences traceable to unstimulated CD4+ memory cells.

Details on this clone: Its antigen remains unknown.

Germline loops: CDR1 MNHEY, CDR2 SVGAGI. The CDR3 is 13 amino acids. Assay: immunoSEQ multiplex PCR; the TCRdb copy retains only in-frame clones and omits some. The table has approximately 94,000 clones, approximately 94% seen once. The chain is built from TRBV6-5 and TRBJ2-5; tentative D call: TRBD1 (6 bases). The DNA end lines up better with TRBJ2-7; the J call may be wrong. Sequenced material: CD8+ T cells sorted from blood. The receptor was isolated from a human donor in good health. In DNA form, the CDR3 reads TGTGCCAGCAGTTGGACAGATACCTACGAGCAGTACTTC. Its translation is CASSWTDTYEQYF.